This T cell receptor (beta chain) is drawn from a study of response to subunit inactivated influenza vaccine. Findings and caveats of the study: Few additional T cells are recruited per seasonal influenza vaccination, authors suggested.

TCRdb redid the calling of the RT-PCR reads with MiXCR, one entry per CDR3 protein. The sample consists of 540,000 or so distinct CDR3 sequences, over 10% of them appearing once. The table lists this clonotype with a few counts. The antigen is not known. The material was PBMCs from blood, obtained roughly 46 days after vaccination. This receptor was taken from a man aged 45 to 65 who received an inactivated influenza vaccine.

The CDR3 is CSARVQGAGANVLTF. CDR3 sequence (DNA): TGCAGTGCTAGAGTACAGGGGGCTGGGGCCAACGTCCTGACTTTC. The V call is TRBV20-1, the J call TRBJ2-6; 8 bases are a match to TRBD1. Trimming took 1 base from V and 2 from J; bases not matched to a gene: 1. Germline assignment: CDR1 DFQATT and CDR2 SNEGSKA (reference sequence). The length of the CDR3 is 15 residues.